The rows below give T cell receptor beta chains drawn from one sample of a study of T-cell reconstitution after alpha-beta-depleted transplantation in children. MiXCR, applied by TCRdb to the PCR reads, yields one record per CDR3 protein. The sample lists 380,000 or so distinct CDR3 sequences, about an eighth occurring once. The sample here was PBMCs, taken from the stem cell graft. The receptors derive from a human donor who donated a stem cell graft to a child with Fanconi anemia. Both conserved end residues are part of each CDR3. D genes are given only for firm matches. Clone size appears in some rows only: once, few, many, or a class for an expanded clone.

>TRBJ2-3|TRBV7-9|.|few
TGTGCCAGCAGCTTAGCCACACCGGTAGATACGCAGTATTTT
CASSLATPVDTQYF
>TRBJ1-1|TRBV20-1|.|few
TGCAGTGCTATTTACAAGTTCCGGAACACTGAAGCTTTCTTT
CSAIYKFRNTEAFF
>TRBJ2-3|TRBV20-1|TRBD1|few
TGCAGTGCTCCCCCAGGGGGCCCCGATACGCAGTATTTT
CSAPPGGPDTQYF
>TRBJ1-1|TRBV12-3/TRBV12-4|TRBD1|.
TGTGCCAGTACAACAGGGGACATAGAAGCTTTCTTT
CASTTGDIEAFF
>TRBJ1-2|TRBV5-1|.|.
TGCGCCAGCAGTCCTCAGACAAGTAACTATGGCTACACCTTC
CASSPQTSNYGYTF
>TRBJ2-4|TRBV13|.|few
TGTGCCAGCAGCCCGGACCCCCTCAAAAACATTCAGTACTTC
CASSPDPLKNIQYF
>TRBJ2-2|TRBV28|.|many
TGTGCCAGCAGTTTATCCCGACAGCACACCGGGGAGCTGTTTTTT
CASSLSRQHTGELFF
>TRBJ2-1|TRBV6-6|.|.
TGTGCCAGCAGCACCACCGGGGGCTGGTTCTTC
CASSTTGGWFF
>TRBJ2-3|TRBV20-1|TRBD1|.
TGCAGTGCTAATCAGGGGGGCACAGATACGCAGTATTTT
CSANQGGTDTQYF
>TRBJ2-3|TRBV12-3/TRBV12-4|.|.
TGTGCCAGCAGTACCGGGACACTCAGCACAGATACGCAGTATTTT
CASSTGTLSTDTQYF
>TRBJ2-6|TRBV6-2/TRBV6-3|.|few
TGTGCCAGCAGGGGGGCCACCGCCCTCTCTGGGGCCAACGTCCTGACTTTC
CASRGATALSGANVLTF
>TRBJ1-5|TRBV5-5|TRBD1|few
TGTGCCAGCAGCCGGGACAGGATTTTTAGGCAGCCCCAGCATTTT
CASSRDRIFRQPQHF
>TRBJ1-1|TRBV6-2/TRBV6-3|TRBD1|.
TGTGCCAGCAGTTACATTTTTACAGGGGAAGTGAACACTGAAGCTTTCTTT
CASSYIFTGEVNTEAFF
>TRBJ1-6|TRBV30|TRBD1|.
TGTGCCTCCTGGACAGGGGAAGCGGATTCACCCCTCCACTTT
CASWTGEADSPLHF
>TRBJ1-5|TRBV20-1|.|few
TGCAGTGCTAGAACTTGGGCCAGCCTCAATCAGCCCCAGCATTTT
CSARTWASLNQPQHF
>TRBJ1-1|TRBV3-1|.|.
TGTGCCAGCAGCCAGCCTGGGGCCGGCACTGAAGCTTTCTTT
CASSQPGAGTEAFF
>TRBJ2-5|TRBV3-1|.|.
TGTGCCAGCAGCCAAGTTATGGGCGGGGAGACCCAGTACTTC
CASSQVMGGETQYF
>TRBJ2-3|TRBV12-3/TRBV12-4|.|many
TGTGCCAGCCGTTTGCTGGATACGCAGTATTTT
CASRLLDTQYF
>TRBJ2-3|TRBV5-1|.|few
TGCGCCAGCAGCTTGGGGGTAGCGGAGAGCACAGATACGCAGTATTTT
CASSLGVAESTDTQYF
>TRBJ1-5|TRBV12-3/TRBV12-4|.|few
TGTGCCAGCAGCCCTGACATCGGGTATAGCAATCAGCCCCAGCATTTT
CASSPDIGYSNQPQHF
>TRBJ2-5|TRBV28|.|.
TGTGCCAGCAGTAATAGCGGACCTCCCAAGACCCAGTACTTC
CASSNSGPPKTQYF
>TRBJ1-2|TRBV5-1|TRBD1|.
TGCGCCAGCAGCTCGCAGGGGACAGACGGCTACACCTTC
CASSSQGTDGYTF
>TRBJ2-2|TRBV11-1|TRBD1|many
TGTGCCAGCAGTTCCAGGGGGCGCGGCACCGGGGAGCTGTTTTTT
CASSSRGRGTGELFF
>TRBJ2-4|TRBV15|TRBD1|many
TGTGCCACCAGCAATCGACAGGGATCTCTACCCAAAAACATTCAGTACTTC
CATSNRQGSLPKNIQYF
>TRBJ2-1|TRBV6-1|TRBD2|.
TGTGCCAGCAGTGAGAGCTTTAGCGGGGGGCCCTACAATGAGCAGTTCTTC
CASSESFSGGPYNEQFF
>TRBJ1-2|TRBV12-2|.|.
TGTGCAAGTCGCCTAGGACAGATTGTGAACTATGGCTACACCTTC
CASRLGQIVNYGYTF
>TRBJ2-3|TRBV7-2|.|few
TGTGCCAGCAGCTTAGCGTGGACAGATACGCAGTATTTT
CASSLAWTDTQYF
>TRBJ2-2|TRBV18|.|.
TGTGCCAGCTCACCACCCAGGGTGGGCGCCGGGGAGCTGTTTTTT
CASSPPRVGAGELFF